The 27 T cell receptor beta chains in this list originate from one sample, sequenced in a study of Graves' ophthalmopathy and Graves' hyperthyroidism. Amplified TCR beta CDR3 regions were obtained using RNA transcripts as template. Scientists carried out first-round RT-PCR using HTBI primers and then a second-round multiplex PCR. MiXCR, run by TCRdb on the multiplex PCR reads, gives a single entry per CDR3 protein. The sample consists of 360,000 or so distinct CDR3 sequences, around 16% of them appearing once. Sequenced: peripheral blood. The receptor source for this set is a woman between 18 and 30 years old with Graves' ophthalmopathy.

This clonotype was counted at least ten times. The chain links TRBV10-1 to TRBJ1-1, with 7 bases lining up with TRBD1. CDR3 length: 16 residues. CDR1 and CDR2 from the germline V gene are WNHNN and SYGVQD (reference sequence). V was pared by 0 bases and J by 4 bases, with 8 bases of the junction left unmatched. CDR3 in amino acids: CASSESPGGGGTEAFF. CDR3 sequence (DNA): TGCGCCAGCAGTGAGTCGCCAGGGGGAGGAGGCACTGAAGCTTTCTTT.

Many counts were recorded for this clonotype. The rearrangement joins TRBV4-2 to TRBJ2-7, with D unclear. The ends were cut back, 4 bases at V and 3 bases at J, with 10 bases in the middle. The CDR3 is 13 residues long. The germline CDR1 and CDR2 sequences are LGHNA and YNFKEQ. This CDR3 is CASSPPSIYEQYF. Written as DNA, the CDR3 is TGTGCCAGCAGCCCCCCCTCGATCTACGAGCAGTACTTC.

The chain joins TRBV4-3 to TRBJ2-7; 14 bases map to TRBD2. V gave up 3 bases and J gave up 5 bases; unmatched junction bases: 3. CDR3 length: 15 amino acids. Germline V gene data show CDR1 as LGHNA and CDR2 as YSLEER. The CDR3 loop is CASSQGLAGVDEQYF. CDR3 nucleotide sequence: TGCGCCAGCAGCCAGGGACTAGCGGGAGTAGACGAGCAGTACTTC.

This clonotype was counted at least ten times. This chain uses TRBV28 with TRBJ2-7; no clear D gene. Germline assignment: CDR1 MDHEN and CDR2 SYDVKM. The CDR3 has 10 amino acids. The V and J ends lost 6 bases and 5 bases respectively, with 5 bases between them. CDR3 DNA sequence: TGTGCCAGCAGGTCCCACGAGCAGTACTTC. Amino acids: CASRSHEQYF.

This clonotype was counted at least ten times. The V call is TRBV5-4, the J call TRBJ1-1; no firm D call. The CDR3 spans 14 residues. V was trimmed by 3 bases and J by 5 bases, leaving 14 bases between them. Germline lookup yields CDR1 SGHNT and CDR2 YYREEE (reference sequence). The CDR3 DNA reads TGTGCCAGCAGCTACGGGGAGGAGAGAACTGAAGCTTTCTTT. Encoded protein: CASSYGEERTEAFF.

Ten or more counts support this clonotype. The DNA of the CDR3 is TGTGCCAGCAGCCACGCCGGGGAGCTGTTTTTT. Its protein product is CASSHAGELFF. The chain employs TRBV7-9 and TRBJ2-2; D is unclear. The CDR3 consists of 11 residues. CDR1 SEHNR and CDR2 FQNEAQ come from the germline V gene (reference sequence). V shed 5 bases and J shed 6 bases, with 4 bases lying between them.

In its sample, this clonotype was seen many times. The rearrangement joins TRBV27 to TRBJ2-3; D possibly corresponds to TRBD2 (6 bases). V was shortened by 5 bases and J by 4 bases, with 13 bases between the two germline ends. The CDR3 is made up of 14 amino acids. Germline V CDR1 and CDR2: MNHEY, SMNVEV (reference sequence). The CDR3, as DNA: TGTGCCAGCAGTATCGGCTCTAGCGCAGATACGCAGTATTTT. Its translation is CASSIGSSADTQYF.

At least ten counts were recorded for this clonotype. As DNA, the CDR3 is TGCAGTGCTGATGTCTGGGGCTCTGGAAACACCATATATTTT. It specifies CSADVWGSGNTIYF. The V call is TRBV20-1, the J call TRBJ1-3; D call uncertain. The CDR3 covers 14 residues. Trimming removed 5 bases at V and 0 bases at J, with 11 bases between. The germline CDR1 and CDR2 sequences are DFQATT and SNEGSKA (reference sequence).

The rearrangement links TRBV3-1 to TRBJ1-6, with a tentative D call TRBD1 (5 bases). The germline V and J ends were trimmed by 2 bases and 8 bases, with 19 bases remaining between them. CDR1 LGHDT and CDR2 YNNKEL come from the germline V gene (reference sequence). CDR3 length equals 17 residues. CDR3: CASSQRGTGGNYSPLHF. CDR3 coding DNA: TGTGCCAGCAGCCAACGAGGAACTGGGGGGAATTATTCACCCCTCCACTTT.

This clonotype was recorded a few times. This chain connects TRBV6-5 to TRBJ1-2; unclear D gene. Germline V gives CDR1 MNHEY, CDR2 SVGAGI. V lost 0 bases and J 4 bases, leaving 12 bases between the germline ends. There are 15 residues in the CDR3. The CDR3 here is CASSYSIDHRYGYTF. The CDR3 DNA reads TGTGCCAGCAGTTACTCTATCGACCACCGCTATGGCTACACCTTC.

This clonotype was counted at least ten times. The J gene is TRBJ2-7, the V gene TRBV5-1; no definite D call. Germline CDR1 and CDR2: SGHRS and YFSETQ. The germline V and J ends were trimmed by 1 base and 2 bases, with 10 bases remaining between them. The CDR3 spans 14 residues. Here the CDR3 reads CASSLLSSTYEQYF. CDR3 nucleotide sequence: TGCGCCAGCAGCTTGCTAAGTTCGACCTACGAGCAGTACTTC.

In its sample, this clonotype was seen many times. V usage is TRBV6-2 or TRBV6-3 and J usage is TRBJ2-7; D is perhaps TRBD2 (6 bases). Germline V CDR1 and CDR2: MNHEY, SVGEGT. The ends were cut back, 6 bases at V and 5 bases at J, with 20 bases in the middle. The CDR3 has 15 amino acids. CDR3 in DNA: TGTGCCAGCAGCTTTAAAGCGGGCCAAGGGAACGAGCAGTACTTC. Translating it yields CASSFKAGQGNEQYF.

This clonotype was counted many times. This chain connects TRBV7-2 to TRBJ2-7; D is unclear. This CDR3 is built from 13 residues. Between the trimmed V and J ends, which lost 5 bases and 3 bases, there was a span of 11 bases. Germline V lookup: CDR1 SGHTA, CDR2 FQGNSA. CDR3 residues: CASSDPPHYEQYF. The DNA for the CDR3 is TGTGCCAGCAGCGACCCCCCCCACTACGAGCAGTACTTC.

This chain links TRBV11-1 with TRBJ2-7; D unresolved. V gave up 1 base and J gave up 4 bases, with 14 bases separating them. Germline assignment: CDR1 SGHAT and CDR2 FQDESV (reference sequence). This CDR3 has 15 residues. The CDR3 protein is CASSLVGLSAYEQYF. In nucleotides, the CDR3 is TGTGCCAGCAGCTTAGTCGGCCTTTCGGCGTACGAGCAGTACTTC. Full variable domain (outside the CDR3, taken from reference TRBV11-1 and TRBJ2-7): EAEVAQSPRYKITEKSQAVAFWCDPISGHATLYWYRQILGQGPELLVQFQDESVVDDSQLPKDRFSAERLKGVDSTLKIQPAELGDSAMYLCASSLVGLSAYEQYFGPGTRLTVT.

The rearrangement links TRBV2 to TRBJ2-7; TRBD1 is a possible D gene (5 bases). Trimming shortened V by 0 bases and J by 2 bases, and 11 bases separated the two germline ends. Germline assignment: CDR1 SNHLY and CDR2 FYNNEI. This CDR3 contains 15 residues. The CDR3 is CASSEAGLSPYEQYF. For the CDR3, the DNA is TGTGCCAGCAGTGAAGCGGGGCTTTCTCCCTACGAGCAGTACTTC.

J is TRBJ2-5 and V is TRBV12-3 or TRBV12-4; 8 bases are shared with TRBD2. The ends lost 5 bases at V and 7 bases at J; junction bases unmatched: 9. The CDR3 runs 14 residues. The CDR3 protein is CASSPSGGSVTQYF. The CDR3 DNA reads as TGTGCCAGCAGTCCCTCGGGAGGGTCGGTGACCCAGTACTTC.

This clonotype was detected only a few times. This rearrangement joins TRBV12-5 to TRBJ2-7, with TRBD1 identical over 10 bases. Trimming took 1 base from V and 6 from J; bases not matched to a gene: 6. Looked up from germline, CDR1 is LGHNT and CDR2 is FRNRAP. The length of the CDR3 is 15 residues. CDR3 sequence reads: CASGLAPGQGSEQYF. DNA of the CDR3: TGTGCTAGTGGTTTGGCTCCGGGACAGGGGAGCGAGCAGTACTTC.

This clonotype was found many times. The rearrangement links TRBV7-3 to TRBJ1-3; D gene unclear. CDR3 size: 14 residues. V was trimmed by 5 bases and J by 4 bases, leaving 12 bases between them. Germline CDR1 reads SGHTA; CDR2 reads FQGTGA. This chain's CDR3 is CASSPGVDGNTIYF. CDR3 bases: TGTGCCAGCAGCCCTGGGGTCGACGGAAACACCATATATTTT.

There are many counts of this clonotype. The genes are TRBV28 and TRBJ2-5; D gene uncertain. There are 12 residues in the CDR3. V lost 10 bases and J 2 bases, leaving 11 bases between the germline ends. Per germline, CDR1 MDHEN and CDR2 SYDVKM. CDR3 DNA: TGTGCCATCGGTGGGCAGCAAGAGACCCAGTACTTC. Amino acid sequence: CAIGGQQETQYF.

There are many counts of this clonotype. The gene calls are TRBV28 and TRBJ2-2; 7 bases map to TRBD2. From germline, CDR1 is MDHEN and CDR2 SYDVKM. V was pared by 3 bases and J by 6 bases, with 4 bases of the junction left unmatched. This CDR3 is built from 14 residues. The CDR3 DNA follows: TGTGCCAGCAGTTTGCCTGGGGGGGCCGGGGAGCTGTTTTTT. Amino acids: CASSLPGGAGELFF.

This clonotype was observed at least ten times. The chain uses TRBV5-1 and TRBJ1-3; D ambiguous. V lost 0 bases to trimming and J lost 0 bases, with 13 bases between them. CDR1 is SGHRS and CDR2 is YFSETQ in the germline V gene. There are 17 residues in the CDR3. The CDR3 protein is CASSLGRTRLSGNTIYF. CDR3 coding DNA: TGCGCCAGCAGCTTGGGGCGTACGCGCCTCTCTGGAAACACCATATATTTT.

At least ten counts were recorded for this clonotype. The V gene is TRBV28, the J gene TRBJ2-7, with TRBD1 identical over 7 bases. The CDR3 has 14 residues. Germline values: CDR1 MDHEN, CDR2 SYDVKM. V was clipped by 6 bases and J by 2 bases; unmatched bases: 7. The CDR3 loop is CASSNYRGPYEQYF. CDR3 nucleotide sequence: TGTGCCAGCAGCAACTACAGGGGTCCCTACGAGCAGTACTTC.

The V and J genes are TRBV20-1 and TRBJ2-7; 7 bases are shared with TRBD1. Germline trimming cut 6 bases from V and 4 bases from J; bases unmatched to any gene: 6. Germline lookup yields CDR1 DFQATT and CDR2 SNEGSKA (reference sequence). The CDR3 length is 12 residues. The CDR3 is CSARQGYYEQYF. DNA of the CDR3: TGCAGTGCAAGACAGGGATATTACGAGCAGTACTTC.

There are many counts of this clonotype. This chain connects TRBV19 to TRBJ1-1; D not resolved. Per the germline V gene, CDR1 is LNHDA and CDR2 is SQIVND (reference sequence). The CDR3 has 14 residues. The germline V and J ends were trimmed by 5 bases and 3 bases, with 13 bases remaining between them. This CDR3 is CASSPGVHDTEAFF. The CDR3 bases are TGTGCCAGTAGTCCCGGGGTCCATGACACTGAAGCTTTCTTT.

V and J are TRBV24-1 and TRBJ1-6; D might be TRBD1 (6 bases). CDR3 size: 18 residues. Trimming shortened V by 8 bases and J by 6 bases, and 25 bases separated the two germline ends. In germline, CDR1 is KGHDR, CDR2 SFDVKD. This chain's CDR3 is CATNSHGGGARFNSPLHF. The CDR3 coding sequence is TGTGCCACCAACTCCCACGGGGGGGGGGCGCGTTTTAATTCACCCCTCCACTTT.

The chain employs TRBV6-5 and TRBJ2-7; 14 bases are a match to TRBD2. The CDR3 is 17 amino acids. Germline loops: CDR1 MNHEY, CDR2 SVGAGI. V lost 0 bases and J lost 3; bases outside the gene matches: 4. This CDR3 reads CASSYSGTSGSLYEQYF. CDR3 DNA: TGTGCCAGCAGTTACTCGGGGACTAGCGGGAGTCTCTACGAGCAGTACTTC.

This clonotype was seen ten or more times. The chain is built from TRBV6-2 or TRBV6-3 and TRBJ2-7; D may match TRBD1 or TRBD2 (5 bases each). The CDR3 has 11 residues. V was cut by 2 bases and J by 12 bases, with 11 bases left in between. CDR1 MNHEY and CDR2 SVGEGT come from the germline V gene. The CDR3 protein is CASSYGGNTYF. CDR3 sequence (DNA): TGTGCCAGCAGTTACGGGGGAAATACGTACTTC.